This TCR beta chain derives from a study of identical twins. Whole-study findings and limits: The study found that models underestimated out-of-frame TCR alpha sharing in monozygotic twins. Diverse VJ usage suggested most zero-insertion clonotypes were not invariant T cells.

This clonotype has more than one count but fewer than ten. Antigen specificity is unknown. MiXCR, applied by TCRdb to the 5' RACE reads, yields one record per CDR3 protein. The table has more than 400,000 distinct CDR3 sequences, over 12% seen once. Trimming pared 0 bases from V and 4 bases from J, leaving 12 bases between. In germline, CDR1 is SGHDN, CDR2 FVKESK. The CDR3 loop spans 15 amino acids. The sample was also linked to a second study, of yellow fever vaccine responses in identical twins. In that study: Twins' vaccine T cell responses reportedly seemed partly convergent and partly personalized.

This sequence was found in a woman aged 18-30 years in good health. Sequencing used CD4+ T cells sorted from blood. The gene calls are TRBV14 and TRBJ1-1; D is uncertain. The CDR3 is CASSQDWGSPTEAFF. The CDR3 DNA reads TGTGCCAGCAGCCAAGATTGGGGTAGCCCCACTGAAGCTTTCTTT.